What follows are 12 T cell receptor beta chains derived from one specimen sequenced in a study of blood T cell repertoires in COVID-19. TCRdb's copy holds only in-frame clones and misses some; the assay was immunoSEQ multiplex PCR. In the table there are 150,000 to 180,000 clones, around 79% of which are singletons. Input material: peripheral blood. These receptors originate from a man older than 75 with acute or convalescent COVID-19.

The CDR3 here is CASSYFSGAITGELFF. CDR3 in DNA: TGTGCCAGCAGTTACTTTTCAGGGGCGATCACCGGGGAGCTGTTTTTT. The rearrangement uses TRBV6-5 and TRBJ2-2; D possibly corresponds to TRBD1 (6 bases). Trimming shortened V by 1 base and J by 4 bases, and 13 bases separated the two germline ends. The CDR3 is made up of 16 amino acids. CDR1 is MNHEY and CDR2 is SVGAGI in the germline V gene.

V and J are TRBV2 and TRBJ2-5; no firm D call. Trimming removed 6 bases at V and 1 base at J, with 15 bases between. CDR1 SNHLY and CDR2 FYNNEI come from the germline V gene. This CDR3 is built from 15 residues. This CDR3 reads CASSRSGGVQETQYF. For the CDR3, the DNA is TGTGCCAGCAGCCGAAGTGGTGGAGTCCAAGAGACCCAGTACTTC.

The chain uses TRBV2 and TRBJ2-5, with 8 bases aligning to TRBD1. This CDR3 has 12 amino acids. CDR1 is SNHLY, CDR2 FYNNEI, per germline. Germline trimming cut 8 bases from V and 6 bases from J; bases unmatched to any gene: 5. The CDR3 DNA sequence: TGTGCCAGCCTACGGACAGGGCAGACCCAGTACTTC. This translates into CASLRTGQTQYF.

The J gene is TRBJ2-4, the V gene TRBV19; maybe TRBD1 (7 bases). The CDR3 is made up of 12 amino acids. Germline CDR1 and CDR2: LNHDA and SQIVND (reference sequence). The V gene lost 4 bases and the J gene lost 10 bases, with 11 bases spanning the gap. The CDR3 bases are TGTGCCAGTAGTACGGCAGGGGGGATTCAGTACTTC. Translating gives CASSTAGGIQYF.

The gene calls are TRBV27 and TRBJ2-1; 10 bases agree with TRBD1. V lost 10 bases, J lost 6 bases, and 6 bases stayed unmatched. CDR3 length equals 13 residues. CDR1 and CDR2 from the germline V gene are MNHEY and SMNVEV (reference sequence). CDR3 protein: CAIGTGAGNEQFF. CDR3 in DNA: TGTGCCATCGGGACAGGGGCCGGCAATGAGCAGTTCTTC.

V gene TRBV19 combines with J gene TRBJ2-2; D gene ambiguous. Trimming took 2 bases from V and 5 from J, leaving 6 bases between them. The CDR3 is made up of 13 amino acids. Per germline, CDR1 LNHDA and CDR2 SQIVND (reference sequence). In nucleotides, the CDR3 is TGTGCCAGTAGTATATACGGGACCGGGGAGCTGTTTTTT. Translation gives CASSIYGTGELFF.

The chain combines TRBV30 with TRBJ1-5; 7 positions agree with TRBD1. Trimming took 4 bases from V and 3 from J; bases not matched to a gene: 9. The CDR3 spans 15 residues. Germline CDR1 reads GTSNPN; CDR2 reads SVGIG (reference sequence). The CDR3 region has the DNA TGTGCCTGGACGGGGATCGGACAGGCCAATCAGCCCCAGCATTTT. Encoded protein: CAWTGIGQANQPQHF.

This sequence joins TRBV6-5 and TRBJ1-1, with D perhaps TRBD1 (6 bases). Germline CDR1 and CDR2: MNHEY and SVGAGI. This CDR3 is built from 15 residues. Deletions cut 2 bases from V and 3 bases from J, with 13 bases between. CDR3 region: CASSYRGKVDTEAFF. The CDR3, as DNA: TGTGCCAGCAGTTACAGGGGGAAGGTGGACACTGAAGCTTTCTTT.

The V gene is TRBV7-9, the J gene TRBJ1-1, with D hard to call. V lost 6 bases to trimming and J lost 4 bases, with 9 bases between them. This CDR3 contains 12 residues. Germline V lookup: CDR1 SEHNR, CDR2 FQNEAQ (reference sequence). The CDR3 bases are TGTGCCAGCAGGCTTGGGAGCACTGAAGCTTTCTTT. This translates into CASRLGSTEAFF.

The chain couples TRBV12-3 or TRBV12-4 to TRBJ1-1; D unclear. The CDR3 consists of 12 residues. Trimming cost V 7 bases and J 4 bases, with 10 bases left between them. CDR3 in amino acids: CASTLMATEAFF. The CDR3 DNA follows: TGTGCCAGCACCTTAATGGCCACTGAAGCTTTCTTT.

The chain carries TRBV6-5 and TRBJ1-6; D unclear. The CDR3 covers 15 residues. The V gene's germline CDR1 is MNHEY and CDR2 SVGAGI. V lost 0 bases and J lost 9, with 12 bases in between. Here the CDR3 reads CASSYSSGIGSPLHF. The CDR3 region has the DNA TGTGCCAGCAGTTACTCGTCCGGGATAGGTTCACCCCTCCACTTT.

CDR3 sequence reads: CASSFFGVAGFTDTQYF. The CDR3 DNA follows: TGTGCCAGCAGTTTTTTCGGTGTAGCGGGGTTCACAGATACGCAGTATTTT. This chain joins TRBV27 and TRBJ2-3; TRBD2 aligns across 8 bases. CDR3 length: 17 residues. V was pared by 3 bases and J by 2 bases, with 10 bases of the junction left unmatched. Germline CDR1 and CDR2: MNHEY and SMNVEV (reference sequence).